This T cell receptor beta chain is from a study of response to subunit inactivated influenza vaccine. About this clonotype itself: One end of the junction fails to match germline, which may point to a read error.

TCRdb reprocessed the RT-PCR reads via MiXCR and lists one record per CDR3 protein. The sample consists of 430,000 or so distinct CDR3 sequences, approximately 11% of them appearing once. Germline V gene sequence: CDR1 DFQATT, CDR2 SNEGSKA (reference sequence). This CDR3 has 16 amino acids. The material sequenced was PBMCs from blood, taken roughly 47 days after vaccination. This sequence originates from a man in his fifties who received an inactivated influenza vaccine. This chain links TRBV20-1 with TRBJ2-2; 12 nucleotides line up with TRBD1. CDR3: CCARAGTGGNTGELFF. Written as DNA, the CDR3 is TGCTGTGCTCGCGCCGGGACAGGGGGCAACACCGGGGAGCTGTTTTTT.